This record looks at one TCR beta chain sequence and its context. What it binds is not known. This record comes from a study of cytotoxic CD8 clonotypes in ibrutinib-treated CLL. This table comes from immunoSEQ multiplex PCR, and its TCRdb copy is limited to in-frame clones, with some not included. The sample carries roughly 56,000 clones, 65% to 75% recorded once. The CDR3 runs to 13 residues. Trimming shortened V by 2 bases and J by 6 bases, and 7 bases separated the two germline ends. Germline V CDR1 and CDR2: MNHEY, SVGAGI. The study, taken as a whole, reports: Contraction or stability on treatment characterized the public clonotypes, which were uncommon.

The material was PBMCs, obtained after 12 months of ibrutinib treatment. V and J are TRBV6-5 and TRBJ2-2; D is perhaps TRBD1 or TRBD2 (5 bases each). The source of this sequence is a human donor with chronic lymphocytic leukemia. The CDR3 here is CASSYGGPGELFF. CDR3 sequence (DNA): TGTGCCAGCAGTTACGGGGGTCCCGGGGAGCTGTTTTTT.